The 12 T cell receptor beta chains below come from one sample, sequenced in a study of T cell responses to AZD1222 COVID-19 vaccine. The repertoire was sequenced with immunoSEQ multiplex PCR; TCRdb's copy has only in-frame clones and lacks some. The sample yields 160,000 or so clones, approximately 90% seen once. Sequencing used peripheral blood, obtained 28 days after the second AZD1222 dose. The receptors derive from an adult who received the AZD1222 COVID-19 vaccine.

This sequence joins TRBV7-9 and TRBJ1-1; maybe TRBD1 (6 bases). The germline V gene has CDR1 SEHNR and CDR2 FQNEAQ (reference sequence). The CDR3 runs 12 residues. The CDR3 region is CATRRGATEAFF. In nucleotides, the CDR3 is TGTGCAACTCGGCGGGGGGCCACTGAAGCTTTCTTT.

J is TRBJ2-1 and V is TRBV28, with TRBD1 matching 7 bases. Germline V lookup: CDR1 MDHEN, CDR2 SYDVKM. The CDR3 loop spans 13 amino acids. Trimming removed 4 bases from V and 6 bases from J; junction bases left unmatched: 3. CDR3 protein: CASSSGQSNEQFF. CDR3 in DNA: TGTGCCAGCAGTTCGGGACAGTCCAATGAGCAGTTCTTC.

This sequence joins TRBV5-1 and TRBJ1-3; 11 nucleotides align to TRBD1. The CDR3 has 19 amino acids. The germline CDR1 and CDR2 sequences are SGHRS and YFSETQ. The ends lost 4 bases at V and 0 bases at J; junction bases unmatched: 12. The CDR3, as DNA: TGCGCCAGCAGCCGTATCCCAGGACAGGGGGCTCACTCTGGAAACACCATATATTTT. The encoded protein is CASSRIPGQGAHSGNTIYF.

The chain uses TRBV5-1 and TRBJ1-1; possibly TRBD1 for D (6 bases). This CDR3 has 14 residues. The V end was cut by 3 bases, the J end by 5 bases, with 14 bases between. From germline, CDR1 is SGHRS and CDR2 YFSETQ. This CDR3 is CASSSPSGETEAFF. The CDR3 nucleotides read TGCGCCAGCAGCTCCCCTTCAGGGGAAACTGAAGCTTTCTTT.

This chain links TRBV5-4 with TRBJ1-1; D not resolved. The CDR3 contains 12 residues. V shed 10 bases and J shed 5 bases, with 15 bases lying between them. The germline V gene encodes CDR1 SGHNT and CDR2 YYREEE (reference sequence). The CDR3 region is CAGGEPLTEAFF. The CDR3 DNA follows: TGTGCCGGAGGTGAGCCTCTAACTGAAGCTTTCTTT.

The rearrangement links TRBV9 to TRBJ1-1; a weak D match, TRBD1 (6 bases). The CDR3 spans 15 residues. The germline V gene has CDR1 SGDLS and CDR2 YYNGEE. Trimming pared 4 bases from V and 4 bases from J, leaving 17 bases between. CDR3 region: CASSPRGGTPTEAFF. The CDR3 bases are TGTGCCAGCAGCCCGAGGGGGGGAACCCCCACTGAAGCTTTCTTT.

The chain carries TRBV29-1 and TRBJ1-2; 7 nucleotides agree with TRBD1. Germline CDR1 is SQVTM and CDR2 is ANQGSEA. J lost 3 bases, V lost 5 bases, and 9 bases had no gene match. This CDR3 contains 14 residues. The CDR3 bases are TGCAGCGTTCAGGGCAGGGGGAGAGACTATGGCTACACCTTC. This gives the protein CSVQGRGRDYGYTF.

The chain's CDR3 is CASSPRVTGELFF. The CDR3 bases are TGTGCCAGCAGCCCCAGGGTCACCGGGGAGCTGTTTTTT. This rearrangement joins TRBV14 to TRBJ2-2, with a possible D match to TRBD1 (5 bases). The CDR3 consists of 13 residues. With 4 bases removed from V and 4 bases from J, the gap between germline ends came to 7 bases. Germline-derived CDR1 and CDR2 are SGHDN and FVKESK.

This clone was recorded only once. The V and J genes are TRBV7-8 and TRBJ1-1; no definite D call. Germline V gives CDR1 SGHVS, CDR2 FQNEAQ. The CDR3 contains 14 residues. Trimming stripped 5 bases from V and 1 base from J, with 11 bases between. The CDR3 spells CASSPGSRNTEAFF. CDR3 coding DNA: TGTGCCAGCAGCCCGGGGAGCCGGAACACTGAAGCTTTCTTT.

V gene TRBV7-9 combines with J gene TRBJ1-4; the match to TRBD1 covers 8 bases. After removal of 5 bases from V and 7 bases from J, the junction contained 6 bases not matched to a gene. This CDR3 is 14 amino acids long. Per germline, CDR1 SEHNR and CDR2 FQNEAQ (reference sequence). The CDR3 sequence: CASSHRDRLEKLFF. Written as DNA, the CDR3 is TGTGCCAGCAGCCACCGGGACAGGCTTGAAAAACTGTTTTTT.

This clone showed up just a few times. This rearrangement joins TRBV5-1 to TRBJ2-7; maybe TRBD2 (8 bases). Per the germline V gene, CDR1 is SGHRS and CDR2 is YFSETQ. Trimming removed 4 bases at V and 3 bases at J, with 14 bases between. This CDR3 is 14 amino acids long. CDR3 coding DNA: TGCGCCAGCAGCCCGGGGGGGACAGTCTACGAGCAGTACTTC. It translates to CASSPGGTVYEQYF.

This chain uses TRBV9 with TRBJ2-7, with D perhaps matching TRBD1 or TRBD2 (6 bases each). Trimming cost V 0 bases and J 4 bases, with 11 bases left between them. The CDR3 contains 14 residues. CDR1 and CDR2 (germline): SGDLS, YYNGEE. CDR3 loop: CASSVGEGGYEQYF. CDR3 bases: TGTGCCAGCAGCGTAGGAGAGGGGGGATACGAGCAGTACTTC. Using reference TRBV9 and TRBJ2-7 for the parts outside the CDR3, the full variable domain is DSGVTQTPKHLITATGQRVTLRCSPRSGDLSVYWYQQSLDQGLQFLIQYYNGEERAKGNILERFSAQQFPDLHSELNLSSLELGDSALYFCASSVGEGGYEQYFGPGTRLTVT.